The 23 T cell receptor beta chains below come from one sample, sequenced in a study of beta chain features in type 1 diabetes. The study reverse transcribed the entire isolated RNA, so it sequenced expressed TCRB transcripts. This table comes from immunoSEQ multiplex PCR, and its TCRdb copy is limited to in-frame clones, with some not included. Of 200,000 to 250,000 clones listed, 9% to 10% are singletons. Sample: naive CD4+ T cells from blood. These receptors were obtained from a woman between 18 and 30 years old in good health.

V usage is TRBV7-9 and J usage is TRBJ2-3; D may be TRBD1 (6 bases). CDR3 length: 15 amino acids. Germline CDR1 SEHNR, CDR2 FQNEAQ (reference sequence). The germline V and J ends were trimmed by 2 bases and 0 bases, with 9 bases remaining between them. The CDR3 protein is CASSLMGASTDTQYF. The CDR3, as DNA: TGTGCCAGCAGCTTAATGGGGGCTAGCACAGATACGCAGTATTTT.

The chain employs TRBV30 and TRBJ1-1; D gene ambiguous. There are 13 residues in the CDR3. CDR1 is GTSNPN and CDR2 is SVGIG in the germline V gene (reference sequence). The CDR3 loop is CALGPFGNTEAFF. CDR3 in DNA: TGTGCTCTGGGCCCTTTTGGGAACACTGAAGCTTTCTTT.

The chain joins TRBV5-1 to TRBJ2-2; D is perhaps TRBD1 (6 bases). This CDR3 is built from 15 residues. Looked up from germline, CDR1 is SGHRS and CDR2 is YFSETQ. Trimming shortened V by 2 bases and J by 4 bases, and 12 bases separated the two germline ends. The CDR3 DNA reads TGCGCCAGCAGCTTAGGGGGTTTGATCACCGGGGAGCTGTTTTTT. This gives the protein CASSLGGLITGELFF.

V usage is TRBV29-1 and J usage is TRBJ2-3; 10 bases are a match to TRBD2. V lost 7 bases, J lost 2 bases, and 6 bases stayed unmatched. The CDR3 contains 14 residues. Germline V gives CDR1 SQVTM, CDR2 ANQGSEA. The CDR3 nucleotides are TGCAGCGATATTAGCGGGGGGAACACAGATACGCAGTATTTT. Translated: CSDISGGNTDTQYF.

This chain joins TRBV29-1 and TRBJ2-1, with TRBD2 matching 10 bases. The CDR3 extends over 19 amino acids. Germline V CDR1 and CDR2: SQVTM, ANQGSEA. V trimming: 0 bases; J trimming: 5 bases; junction bases outside the gene matches: 16. The CDR3 bases are TGCAGCGTTGAAGACCGCCCATTCGCGGCTAGCGGGAGAAACAATGAGCAGTTCTTC. Amino acid sequence: CSVEDRPFAASGRNNEQFF.

The chain joins TRBV10-1 to TRBJ2-5, with a tentative D call TRBD2 (6 bases). There are 15 residues in the CDR3. Trimming took 5 bases from V and 3 from J, leaving 16 bases between them. The germline V gene encodes CDR1 WNHNN and CDR2 SYGVQD (reference sequence). As DNA, the CDR3 is TGCGCCAGCAGTCATCCGGGACTCCCCGAAGAGACCCAGTACTTC. This codes for CASSHPGLPEETQYF.

The gene calls are TRBV7-9 and TRBJ1-1; 9 positions match TRBD1. Per the germline V gene, CDR1 is SEHNR and CDR2 is FQNEAQ (reference sequence). V gave up 5 bases and J gave up 3 bases; unmatched junction bases: 7. This CDR3 contains 15 residues. This CDR3 reads CASSPIQGAYTEAFF. CDR3 DNA: TGTGCCAGCAGCCCCATACAGGGGGCTTACACTGAAGCTTTCTTT.

The chain couples TRBV4-1 to TRBJ2-3, with 9 bases lining up with TRBD2. Germline values: CDR1 MGHRA, CDR2 YSYEKL. J gave up 3 bases and V 8 bases, and 6 bases lay outside the gene matches. There are 14 residues in the CDR3. The CDR3 spells CASGGRAKTDTQYF. The CDR3 bases are TGCGCCAGCGGCGGGAGGGCCAAGACAGATACGCAGTATTTT.

This clone was observed a few times. The chain has TRBV11-1 and TRBJ1-1, with TRBD1 identical over 8 bases. The germline gives CDR1 SGHAT, CDR2 FQDESV (reference sequence). Germline trimming cut 6 bases from V and 6 bases from J; bases unmatched to any gene: 3. The CDR3 contains 12 residues. Here the CDR3 DNA reads TGTGCCAGCAGTACACAGGGGGCTGAAGCTTTCTTT. Protein: CASSTQGAEAFF.

The V and J genes are TRBV7-2 and TRBJ1-6; tentatively, D is TRBD1 (6 bases). V gave up 4 bases and J gave up 7 bases, with 11 bases separating them. This CDR3 has 14 amino acids. Germline V gives CDR1 SGHTA, CDR2 FQGNSA. The CDR3 loop is CASSSRTVNSPLHF. The CDR3 DNA follows: TGTGCCAGCAGCTCCCGGACAGTAAATTCACCCCTCCACTTT.

The J gene is TRBJ1-1, the V gene TRBV2; 9 nucleotides agree with TRBD1. The CDR3 is 13 residues long. Trimming at V came to 6 bases and at J to 6 bases, leaving 5 bases not matched to a gene. Per germline, CDR1 SNHLY and CDR2 FYNNEI. The CDR3 bases are TGTGCCAGCAGACGGACAGGGGTCCCTGAAGCTTTCTTT. Its translation is CASRRTGVPEAFF. The full variable domain, with the rest looked up from reference TRBV2 and TRBJ1-1, is EPEVTQTPSHQVTQMGQEVILRCVPISNHLYFYWYRQILGQKVEFLVSFYNNEISEKSEIFDDQFSVERPDGSNFTLKIRSTKLEDSAMYFCASRRTGVPEAFFGQGTRLTVV.

V usage is TRBV11-2 and J usage is TRBJ1-2; D gene uncertain. Germline-derived CDR1 and CDR2 are SGHAT and FQNNGV. The CDR3 is 14 amino acids. V gave up 5 bases and J gave up 2 bases, with 12 bases separating them. The CDR3 here is CASSQIAGNYGYTF. The CDR3 DNA is TGTGCCAGCAGCCAAATCGCGGGGAACTATGGCTACACCTTC. Looking up the rest from reference TRBV11-2 and TRBJ1-2 gives the full variable domain: EAGVAQSPRYKIIEKRQSVAFWCNPISGHATLYWYQQILGQGPKLLIQFQNNGVVDDSQLPKDRFSAERLKGVDSTLKIQPAKLEDSAVYLCASSQIAGNYGYTFGSGTRLTVV.

This clone was found a few times. The V and J genes are TRBV5-1 and TRBJ1-1; TRBD1 is a possible D gene (5 bases). The CDR3 runs 11 residues. V shed 4 bases and J shed 11 bases, with 12 bases lying between them. Germline CDR1 is SGHRS and CDR2 is YFSETQ. The CDR3 here is CASSLDSGAFF. The CDR3 coding sequence is TGCGCCAGCAGCCTGGACTCAGGGGCTTTCTTT.

This clone was observed at least ten times. The gene calls are TRBV30 and TRBJ2-6; weak D call: TRBD1 (5 bases). V lost 0 bases to trimming and J lost 6 bases, with 6 bases between them. The CDR3 contains 13 residues. Germline V gene lookup returns CDR1 GTSNPN and CDR2 SVGIG (reference sequence). The DNA for the CDR3 is TGTGCCTGGAGTGTAGGGGAGGCCAACGTCCTGACTTTC. As protein: CAWSVGEANVLTF.

This clone came up a few times. The V gene is TRBV19, the J gene TRBJ2-1; the match to TRBD1 covers 8 bases. Germline trimming cut 4 bases from V and 9 bases from J; bases unmatched to any gene: 14. Germline loops: CDR1 LNHDA, CDR2 SQIVND (reference sequence). The CDR3 extends over 16 amino acids. The CDR3 loop reads CASSTLRTGQGGEQFF. Written as DNA, the CDR3 is TGTGCCAGTAGTACACTCCGGACAGGGCAGGGAGGTGAGCAGTTCTTC.

The chain links TRBV19 to TRBJ1-2; the D gene is possibly TRBD1 (5 bases). Between the trimmed V and J ends, which lost 8 bases and 3 bases, there was a span of 16 bases. Germline CDR1 reads LNHDA; CDR2 reads SQIVND (reference sequence). CDR3 length: 14 residues. The CDR3 DNA reads TGTGCCAGTCCCCTTAGGGGCTTCCACTATGGCTACACCTTC. Protein product: CASPLRGFHYGYTF.

The V gene is TRBV5-1, the J gene TRBJ1-3; D gene unclear. The CDR3 covers 16 residues. With 2 bases removed from V and 3 bases from J, the gap between germline ends came to 15 bases. Germline-derived CDR1 and CDR2 are SGHRS and YFSETQ. CDR3 bases: TGCGCCAGCAGCTTCCGTCCGGGTGCGGGTGGAAACACCATATATTTT. Amino acid sequence: CASSFRPGAGGNTIYF.

This clone has just a few counts. The chain joins TRBV7-8 to TRBJ1-2, with a tentative D call TRBD1 (5 bases). There are 14 residues in the CDR3. CDR1 and CDR2 (germline): SGHVS, FQNEAQ. V was trimmed by 2 bases and J by 8 bases, leaving 15 bases between them. CDR3 nucleotide sequence: TGTGCCAGCAGCTTATCCCTTCTCCAGGGAGGCTACACCTTC. Protein: CASSLSLLQGGYTF.

The sample holds a few counts of this clone. V is TRBV2 and J is TRBJ1-5, with D tentatively TRBD1 (6 bases). Between the trimmed V and J ends, which lost 6 bases and 7 bases, there was a span of 19 bases. Germline CDR1 and CDR2: SNHLY and FYNNEI. The CDR3 runs 15 residues. In DNA, the CDR3 is TGTGCCAGCAGACTCGACCGGACAGTCGGGCAGCCCCAGCATTTT. Residues: CASRLDRTVGQPQHF.

The rearrangement joins TRBV14 to TRBJ2-5; 10 bases are shared with TRBD1. V was pared by 4 bases and J by 5 bases, with 13 bases of the junction left unmatched. Germline V gene data show CDR1 as SGHDN and CDR2 as FVKESK. This CDR3 has 17 residues. The DNA for the CDR3 is TGTGCCAGCAGCCGTTTAAGCCTGACAGGGGGCAGGGAGACCCAGTACTTC. It encodes CASSRLSLTGGRETQYF.

This clone was seen only a few times. J is TRBJ2-1 and V is TRBV19; D is perhaps TRBD1 (5 bases). Trimming removed 7 bases from V and 9 bases from J, with 16 bases in between. There are 13 residues in the CDR3. The germline CDR1 and CDR2 sequences are LNHDA and SQIVND (reference sequence). The CDR3 nucleotides read TGTGCCAGTACCCACGACAGAAGCGTTGAGCAGTTCTTC. Its protein is CASTHDRSVEQFF.

There are a few counts of this clone. The chain has TRBV4-2 and TRBJ2-2, with 7 bases lining up with TRBD2. There are 14 residues in the CDR3. Germline assignment: CDR1 LGHNA and CDR2 YNFKEQ. Losses at the gene ends were 4 bases for V and 7 bases for J; bases not matched to a gene: 6. The CDR3 loop reads CASSLQLANGELFF. CDR3 coding DNA: TGTGCCAGCAGCCTCCAACTAGCGAACGGGGAGCTGTTTTTT.

V is TRBV30 and J is TRBJ2-7, with D possibly being TRBD2 (6 bases). This CDR3 is built from 15 residues. The germline CDR1 and CDR2 sequences are GTSNPN and SVGIG (reference sequence). The V end lost 1 base, the J end lost 3 bases, and 16 bases lay between the germline ends. The CDR3 DNA reads as TGTGCCTGGAGTGCCCAGCAATGGGGGGTCTACGAGCAGTACTTC. Its translation is CAWSAQQWGVYEQYF.